This T cell receptor beta chain was captured by sequencing in a study of T cells in Graves' hyperthyroidism and ophthalmopathy (dated by TCRdb to between 2017 and 2020). With respect to the entire study: Peripheral blood was collected at initial diagnosis, before any treatment. Whether ophthalmopathy could be predicted prospectively was tested in an independent validation cohort made up of 18 hyperthyroidism patients plus 17 patients who later progressed to ophthalmopathy. To identify distinguishing TCR V-J signatures, a discovery cohort of about 100 patients was used, comprising 40 to 45 with Graves' ophthalmopathy and some 60 with stable Graves' hyperthyroidism. Thyroid tissue and blood T-cell repertoires from more than 5 Graves' hyperthyroidism patients were also compared in the study. According to the paper, TCR Vbeta CDR3 sequencing was carried out on about 140 peripheral blood samples, which came from approximately 41 ophthalmopathy, around 75 hyperthyroidism and around 17 progressor patients. After sampling, hyperthyroidism patients received methimazole starting at 30 mg daily, and ophthalmopathy patients received high-dose intravenous methylprednisolone. The roughly 100 discovery patients were divided at random into training and test sets in a 7:3 ratio. The research as a whole found: Sample size was not statistically predetermined, and blinding of investigators to group allocation was not performed. In validation, the model predicted progression to ophthalmopathy with 65% to 71% sensitivity and approximately 74% specificity, a median of roughly seven months before onset. Ophthalmopathy was separated from stable hyperthyroidism by a 13 V-J signature model, with around 88% sensitivity and about 81% specificity obtained in cross-validation and 80%/75% obtained in testing. Most expanded thyroid clonotypes (frequency above 0.001) were also detected in blood, suggesting blood repertoires may reflect thyroid immune responses.

The TCR beta CDR3 regions were amplified from the RNA transcripts. A first-round RT-PCR of the TCR CDR3 used the HTBI primer set with the Qiagen OneStep RT-PCR kit. Libraries were constructed in a second round of multiplex PCR, after which size selection and purification were performed. Sequencing of the libraries was done on an Illumina HiSeq2000 using paired-end 100 bp reads. Under the source paper's analysis protocol: SOAPnuke was used to process the raw data, with reads discarded if the reads contained adapters or uncalled bases, had a mean Phred below 15, or lacked an exact constant-primer or identifier match. COPE v1.2.5 was used to merge high-quality paired reads, and clonotypes were defined as unique nucleotide sequences. Clonotypes were aligned to IMGT TRBV, TRBD and TRBJ reference segments using MiTCR v1.1. The analysis included only V-J combinations with a frequency above 0.0001, which together covered 99.2% of the repertoires. The TCS score was defined as the ratio of F50 (clonal expansion) to E x V (chaos), calculated using BLOSUM62-based TCRdist between CDR3 peptides within each V-J. Welch's t-statistics and random forest reduced fewer than 600 V-J features to 10 to 15, which were used in a naive Bayes classifier (R e1071). TCRdb reran the public reads through fastp at Q25 and MiXCR, keeping productive beta chains. CDR3 protein sequences are deduplicated, and each keeps its most common genes and DNA. The V and J calls here are based on TCRdb, not the publication. The sample table shows some 400,000 distinct CDR3 sequences, and 15% to 20% are seen once. In total, the top ten clones hold 3.7% of the sample.

This clonotype was counted ten times or more. Its specific antigen is unknown. Per-base quality was not reported, and no clone a single base away is much larger than it. The CDR3 sequence holds 16 residues, the cysteine and phenylalanine included. The kept DNA is CDR3 alone, 48 bases in frame from the first base. Trimming costs V 5 bases and J 1 base, and their ends lie 14 bases apart. Graves' hyperthyroidism was defined as stable when no progression to ophthalmopathy occurred over 18 months of follow-up. The hyperthyroidism patients were between 18 and 65 years old and newly diagnosed, with a disease duration of less than 2 months. Exclusion was applied to patients with uncontrolled infections, other autoimmune diseases, pregnancy or lactation. Diagnoses were established on the basis of clinical symptoms, serum thyroxine and TRAb, thyroid ultrasound, and orbital computed tomography. Ficoll-Paque density gradient centrifugation was used to isolate PBMCs from around 10 ml of fresh peripheral blood. Total RNA was extracted using Trizol reagent, and RNA quality was assessed on an Agilent 2100 Bioanalyzer.

The source material was blood. The source is a woman aged 18-35 years with Graves' hyperthyroidism. Here the chain combines TRBV12-3 or TRBV12-4 and TRBJ2-2; the D segment may tentatively be TRBD1 or TRBD2, each giving 5 matched bases. The CDR3 reads CASSPPGRQNTGELFF. The sequenced DNA: TGTGCCAGCAGTCCTCCGGGACGGCAGAACACCGGGGAGCTGTTTTTT.